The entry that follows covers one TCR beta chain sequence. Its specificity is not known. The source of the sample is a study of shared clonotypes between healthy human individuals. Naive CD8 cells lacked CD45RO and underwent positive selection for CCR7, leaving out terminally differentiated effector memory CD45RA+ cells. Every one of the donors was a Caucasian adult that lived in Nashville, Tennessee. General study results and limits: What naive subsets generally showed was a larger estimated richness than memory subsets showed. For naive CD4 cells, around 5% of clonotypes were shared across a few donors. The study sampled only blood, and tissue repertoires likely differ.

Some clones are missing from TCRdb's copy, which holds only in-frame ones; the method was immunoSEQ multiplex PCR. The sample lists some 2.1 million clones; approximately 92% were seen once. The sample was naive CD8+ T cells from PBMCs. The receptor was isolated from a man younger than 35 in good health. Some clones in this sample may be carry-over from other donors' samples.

The CDR3 DNA follows: TGCAGCGTTGGAGGGGTGATGTACGAGCAGTACTTC. This sequence encodes CSVGGVMYEQYF. The V and J genes are TRBV29-1 and TRBJ2-7, with D possibly being TRBD1 or TRBD2 (5 bases each). V lost 4 bases to trimming and J lost 4 bases, with 11 bases between them. The CDR3 has 12 residues. Germline CDR1 SQVTM, CDR2 ANQGSEA.